Listed here is a single T cell receptor (beta chain). These data come from a study of blood T cell repertoires in COVID-19. Across the whole study: The cDNA or gDNA used as material had been derived from T cells, B-cell-depleted T cells, or PBMCs.

This table comes from immunoSEQ multiplex PCR, and its TCRdb copy is limited to in-frame clones, with some not included. Of 240,000 or so clones listed, about 90% are singletons. CDR1 is LGHDT and CDR2 is YNNKEL in the germline V gene (reference sequence). The CDR3 runs to 16 residues. V trimming: 4 bases; J trimming: 3 bases; junction bases outside the gene matches: 11. The source of this sequence is a young woman who had recovered from COVID-19. Sequencing was done on a sample of peripheral blood. V is TRBV3-1 (or the pseudogene TRBV3-2) and J is TRBJ1-2; 7 bases align to TRBD1. The CDR3, as DNA: TGTGCCAGCAGCCCTCCGGTCGACAGGGCCTACTATGGCTACACCTTC. Encoded protein: CASSPPVDRAYYGYTF.